This is a list of T cell receptor beta chains from one sample in a study of early T cells in non-severe SARS-CoV-2 infection. From the 5' RACE reads, TCRdb called clonotypes with MiXCR, one entry per CDR3 protein. The sample records about 100,000 distinct CDR3 sequences, about 12% being singletons. Source material: whole blood. These receptors came from an adult who was a healthcare worker with PCR-confirmed SARS-CoV-2 infection or an uninfected control (not recorded which). CDR3s include the opening cysteine and the closing phenylalanine or tryptophan. The order of the fields is J gene, V gene, D gene, clone size, CDR3 protein, CDR3 DNA. The D gene is left open where the match is weak. Where a row states a size, it is once, few, many or the class of an expanded clone; other rows omit it.

>TRBJ2-5|TRBV20-1|TRBD1|NA
CSATNRGETQYF
TGCAGTGCCACGAACAGGGGAGAGACCCAGTACTTC
>TRBJ2-7|TRBV28|TRBD1|NA
CASNFHGQGGEQQYF
TGTGCCAGCAACTTCCATGGACAGGGGGGAGAGCAGCAGTACTTC
>TRBJ1-1|TRBV11-3|NA|NA
CASSSRGNTEAFF
TGTGCCAGCAGCTCCCGTGGGAACACTGAAGCTTTCTTT
>TRBJ2-1|TRBV2|NA|few
CASSEIATNEQFF
TGTGCCAGCAGTGAAATAGCGACGAATGAGCAGTTCTTC
>TRBJ2-1|TRBV11-3|NA|many
CASSLERPPNEQFF
TGTGCCAGCAGCCTAGAGAGACCACCCAATGAGCAGTTCTTC
>TRBJ2-7|TRBV4-3|NA|few
CASSQDFDFSYEQYF
TGCGCCAGCAGCCAAGATTTTGACTTCTCCTACGAGCAGTACTTC
>TRBJ2-7|TRBV11-1|NA|NA
CASSLKGAAYEQYF
TGTGCCAGCAGCTTAAAAGGGGCCGCCTACGAGCAGTACTTC
>TRBJ2-5|TRBV20-1|NA|few
CSAPAASRGLETQYF
TGCAGTGCCCCGGCGGCCTCGAGGGGGTTGGAGACCCAGTACTTC
>TRBJ2-3|TRBV14|NA|many
CASSQGGTYTDTQYF
TGTGCCAGCAGCCAAGGGGGGACCTACACAGATACGCAGTATTTT
>TRBJ2-3|TRBV20-1|TRBD2|NA
CSARPGTSVSDTQYF
TGCAGTGCTAGGCCGGGGACTAGCGTGTCGGATACGCAGTATTTT
>TRBJ1-2|TRBV12-3/TRBV12-4|TRBD1|NA
CASTYPDRAGGYTF
TGTGCCAGCACTTACCCCGACAGGGCCGGAGGCTACACCTTC
>TRBJ2-5|TRBV28|NA|NA
CASSLIPGPKETQYF
TGTGCCAGCAGTTTAATCCCGGGACCCAAAGAGACCCAGTACTTC
>TRBJ2-7|TRBV20-1|NA|few
CSASPREIGYEQYF
TGCAGTGCTAGCCCCCGCGAAATAGGCTACGAGCAGTACTTC
>TRBJ2-1|TRBV5-1|TRBD2|NA
CASRVRGTSGLPWDEQFF
TGCGCCAGCCGGGTCCGGGGGACTAGCGGCCTCCCTTGGGATGAGCAGTTCTTC